The 26 T cell receptor beta chains presented below share a single source sample, sequenced in a study of blood T cell repertoires in COVID-19. Only in-frame clones appear in the TCRdb table, and some are missing; sequencing was by immunoSEQ multiplex PCR. The repertoire has around 99,000 clones, 70% to 85% of them found once; the top ten carry 6.5% to 10%. What was sequenced was peripheral blood. The receptors stem from a woman older than 75 with active or convalescent COVID-19.

V and J are TRBV7-9 and TRBJ1-2; 9 nucleotides agree with TRBD1. The V gene's germline CDR1 is SEHNR and CDR2 FQNEAQ (reference sequence). The J segment lost 7 bases and the V segment lost 10 bases, leaving 13 bases of the junction unmatched. CDR3 length: 14 amino acids. The CDR3 here is CATSAGTGSFGYTF. CDR3 sequence (DNA): TGTGCCACCTCCGCTGGGACAGGGAGTTTTGGCTACACCTTC.

This clone was seen more than once but under ten times. The V call is TRBV7-3, the J call TRBJ2-2; D not certain. Germline lookup yields CDR1 SGHTA and CDR2 FQGTGA. V shed 2 bases and J shed 7 bases, with 8 bases lying between them. There are 13 residues in the CDR3. The CDR3 DNA follows: TGTGCCAGCAGCTTATTCTATGGCGGGGAGCTGTTTTTT. Its protein is CASSLFYGGELFF.

This clone was detected only a few times. V and J are TRBV7-9 and TRBJ2-7; 7 bases are a match to TRBD1. The CDR3 loop spans 13 amino acids. Per germline, CDR1 SEHNR and CDR2 FQNEAQ (reference sequence). J lost 3 bases, V lost 7 bases, and 6 bases had no gene match. CDR3 DNA sequence: TGTGCCAGCAATCACGGGACAGACTACGAGCAGTACTTC. Protein product: CASNHGTDYEQYF.

This chain uses TRBV28 with TRBJ2-3, with 7 bases that match TRBD2. Germline trimming cut 8 bases from V and 4 bases from J; bases unmatched to any gene: 9. The CDR3 spans 14 residues. Germline values: CDR1 MDHEN, CDR2 SYDVKM. The CDR3 sequence: CASLLSGGADTQYF. The CDR3 DNA reads TGTGCCAGCCTCCTCTCGGGAGGTGCAGATACGCAGTATTTT. Full variable domain (outside the CDR3, taken from reference TRBV28 and TRBJ2-3): DVKVTQSSRYLVKRTGEKVFLECVQDMDHENMFWYRQDPGLGLRLIYFSYDVKMKEKGDIPEGYSVSREKKERFSLILESASTNQTSMYLCASLLSGGADTQYFGPGTRLTVL.

J is TRBJ2-7 and V is TRBV5-1, with D possibly TRBD1 on 5 matching bases. CDR1 is SGHRS and CDR2 is YFSETQ in the germline V gene. This CDR3 is 13 amino acids long. V dropped 0 bases and J dropped 3 bases, with 7 bases sitting between them. CDR3 loop: CASSLVRGYEQYF. For the CDR3, the DNA is TGCGCCAGCAGCTTGGTTAGGGGCTACGAGCAGTACTTC. The variable domain in full, with the rest retrieved from reference TRBV5-1 and TRBJ2-7, is KAGVTQTPRYLIKTRGQQVTLSCSPISGHRSVSWYQQTPGQGLQFLFEYFSETQRNKGNFPGRFSGRQFSNSRSEMNVSTLELGDSALYLCASSLVRGYEQYFGPGTRLTVT.

The chain combines TRBV5-4 with TRBJ2-7; the match to TRBD1 covers 8 bases. The V and J ends lost 4 bases and 3 bases, in that order; junction bases with no gene match: 9. Germline CDR1 reads SGHNT; CDR2 reads YYREEE (reference sequence). The CDR3 spans 15 residues. The CDR3 spells CASSMKGQALYEQYF. CDR3 coding DNA: TGTGCCAGCAGCATGAAGGGACAGGCACTCTACGAGCAGTACTTC.

This chain links TRBV5-4 with TRBJ1-2, with TRBD1 matching over 8 bases. Germline loops: CDR1 SGHNT, CDR2 YYREEE (reference sequence). The V segment lost 0 bases and the J segment 4 bases; nucleotides outside the gene matches: 8. CDR3 length: 16 amino acids. The CDR3 DNA is TGTGCCAGCAGCTTGGAAGGACAGGGTGGGGGCTATGGCTACACCTTC. It yields the protein CASSLEGQGGGYGYTF.

A single count supports this clone. Here the CDR3 reads CASSLFSGARYNEQFF. Written as DNA, the CDR3 is TGTGCCAGCAGCTTATTCTCGGGAGCTCGGTACAATGAGCAGTTCTTC. The chain carries TRBV7-2 and TRBJ2-1; tentative D call: TRBD2 (6 bases). The germline CDR1 and CDR2 sequences are SGHTA and FQGNSA. V shed 2 bases and J shed 4 bases, with 15 bases lying between them. This CDR3 has 16 residues. Based on the CDR3 plus reference TRBV7-2 and TRBJ2-1, the full variable domain is GAGVSQSPSNKVTEKGKDVELRCDPISGHTALYWYRQSLGQGLEFLIYFQGNSAPDKSGLPSDRFSAERTGGSVSTLTIQRTQQEDSAVYLCASSLFSGARYNEQFFGPGTRLTVL.

V usage is TRBV19 and J usage is TRBJ2-5; tentative D call: TRBD2 (6 bases). Trimming took off 3 bases at V and 1 base at J, with 9 bases between the two ends. The CDR3 is 14 residues long. Germline CDR1 and CDR2: LNHDA and SQIVND (reference sequence). Here the CDR3 DNA reads TGTGCCAGTAGTATCGTAGCGGCCCAAGAGACCCAGTACTTC. This sequence encodes CASSIVAAQETQYF.

This sequence joins TRBV28 and TRBJ1-1; D remains ambiguous. The CDR3 runs 16 residues. Trimming stripped 2 bases from V and 1 base from J, with 14 bases between. Germline-derived CDR1 and CDR2 are MDHEN and SYDVKM. This chain's CDR3 is CASSLNPSTGNTEAFF. The DNA of the CDR3 is TGTGCCAGCAGTTTAAACCCCTCGACGGGGAACACTGAAGCTTTCTTT.

The CDR3 nucleotides read TGTGCCAGCAGCTTGCTGTCGGGAGGGAGAGAGCAGTACTTC. Translation: CASSLLSGGREQYF. V is TRBV5-6 and J is TRBJ2-7; 8 bases are a match to TRBD2. Germline CDR1 is SGHDT and CDR2 is YYEEEE. V was pared by 1 base and J by 7 bases, with 7 bases of the junction left unmatched. This CDR3 is 14 amino acids long.

The chain employs TRBV20-1 and TRBJ2-7; D remains ambiguous. The CDR3 is made up of 12 amino acids. Germline V CDR1 and CDR2: DFQATT, SNEGSKA (reference sequence). The germline V and J ends were trimmed by 3 bases and 3 bases, with 9 bases remaining between them. The CDR3, as DNA: TGCAGTGCTAGTGTTAGTAACTACGAGCAGTACTTC. Protein sequence: CSASVSNYEQYF.

The chain links TRBV25-1 to TRBJ2-2; 7 positions agree with TRBD2. CDR3 length: 16 amino acids. V dropped 8 bases and J dropped 3; count of bases not matched to a gene: 12. The germline CDR1 and CDR2 sequences are MGHDK and SYGVNS. CDR3 region: CASVGGRGRDTGELFF. The CDR3, as DNA: TGTGCCAGCGTGGGAGGGCGGGGGAGAGACACCGGGGAGCTGTTTTTT. The variable domain in full, completed from reference TRBV25-1 and TRBJ2-2, reads EADIYQTPRYLVIGTGKKITLECSQTMGHDKMYWYQQDPGMELHLIHYSYGVNSTEKGDLSSESTVSRIRTEHFPLTLESARPSHTSQYLCASVGGRGRDTGELFFGEGSRLTVL.

A word on this clone: One end of the junction fails to match germline, which may point to a read error. The rearrangement joins TRBV7-7 to TRBJ2-1, with 15 bases fitting TRBD2. CDR3 length: 17 amino acids. Germline CDR1 is SSHAT and CDR2 is FNYEAQ (reference sequence). The CDR3 sequence: CASSAGLAGGSYNEQFF. The CDR3 region has the DNA TGTGCTAGCAGCGCAGGACTAGCGGGAGGGTCCTACAATGAGCAGTTCTTC.

The rearrangement joins TRBV6-5 to TRBJ2-1; D is perhaps TRBD1 (6 bases). V was cut by 5 bases and J by 7 bases, with 18 bases left in between. This CDR3 has 15 residues. Per germline, CDR1 MNHEY and CDR2 SVGAGI. The CDR3 here is CASSLDRLLYNEQFF. DNA for the CDR3: TGTGCCAGCAGTCTCGACAGGTTGCTCTATAATGAGCAGTTCTTC.

The rearrangement joins TRBV5-1 to TRBJ1-2, with D perhaps matching TRBD1 (6 bases). Germline CDR1 and CDR2: SGHRS and YFSETQ. This CDR3 has 14 amino acids. V gave up 1 base and J gave up 8 bases, with 15 bases separating them. In DNA, the CDR3 is TGCGCCAGCAGCTTGAGAGGGGGAGGGGAAGGCTACACCTTC. This translates into CASSLRGGGEGYTF.

This rearrangement joins TRBV9 to TRBJ1-4; weak D call: TRBD1 (6 bases). The CDR3 is 15 amino acids. V lost 0 bases and J lost 7, with 13 bases in between. CDR1 and CDR2 (germline): SGDLS, YYNGEE. Here the CDR3 reads CASSVDRGAGEKLFF. The DNA of the CDR3 is TGTGCCAGCAGCGTAGATCGGGGGGCGGGTGAAAAACTGTTTTTT.

In DNA form, the CDR3 reads TGTGCCAGCAGTTTATATAGTACAGGAAACTATGGCTACACCTTC. Amino acid sequence: CASSLYSTGNYGYTF. This chain uses TRBV28 with TRBJ1-2, with D perhaps matching TRBD1 (5 bases). V lost 1 base, J lost 2 bases, and 11 bases lay in between. Germline V lookup: CDR1 MDHEN, CDR2 SYDVKM. This CDR3 is 15 amino acids long.

The chain is built from TRBV9 and TRBJ2-1; TRBD1 matches 11 bases. Germline CDR1 reads SGDLS; CDR2 reads YYNGEE. V lost 4 bases to trimming and J lost 4 bases; unmatched junction nucleotides: 4. This CDR3 has 15 amino acids. CDR3 residues: CASSLGQGAYNEQFF. The CDR3 DNA is TGTGCCAGCAGCTTAGGACAGGGGGCGTACAATGAGCAGTTCTTC.

V usage is TRBV5-4 and J usage is TRBJ2-1; D possibly corresponds to TRBD1 (6 bases). Germline loops: CDR1 SGHNT, CDR2 YYREEE (reference sequence). The CDR3 has 12 residues. The V gene lost 2 bases and the J gene lost 12 bases, with 12 bases spanning the gap. The CDR3 spells CASSFTGTGQFF. CDR3 bases: TGTGCCAGCAGCTTTACAGGGACCGGGCAGTTCTTC.

The gene calls are TRBV4-2 and TRBJ1-3; no reliable D call. The V gene's germline CDR1 is LGHNA and CDR2 YNFKEQ. V was cut by 0 bases and J by 0 bases, with 9 bases left in between. CDR3 size: 16 residues. CDR3 sequence reads: CASSQEYVFSGNTIYF. The CDR3, as DNA: TGTGCCAGCAGCCAAGAATATGTTTTCTCTGGAAACACCATATATTTT.

The chain is built from TRBV24-1 and TRBJ1-2; D gene uncertain. V was cut by 3 bases and J by 7 bases, with 11 bases left in between. CDR3 size: 13 residues. Germline CDR1 is KGHDR and CDR2 is SFDVKD. The CDR3 sequence: CATSDRGSFGYTF. The CDR3 nucleotides are TGTGCCACCAGTGATCGAGGATCCTTTGGCTACACCTTC.

The chain has TRBV5-1 and TRBJ2-7; D is ambiguous. Trimming cost V 2 bases and J 0 bases, with 12 bases left between them. CDR3 length: 15 amino acids. The germline V gene has CDR1 SGHRS and CDR2 YFSETQ. CDR3 sequence: CASSFGSLSSYEQYF. As DNA, the CDR3 is TGCGCCAGCAGCTTCGGGTCTCTAAGCTCCTACGAGCAGTACTTC.

The chain employs TRBV19 and TRBJ2-1; D remains unclear. The length of the CDR3 is 13 residues. V was cut by 3 bases and J by 7 bases, with 10 bases left in between. Per the germline V gene, CDR1 is LNHDA and CDR2 is SQIVND (reference sequence). This chain's CDR3 is CASSMFVGNEQFF. In DNA, the CDR3 is TGTGCCAGTAGTATGTTCGTCGGGAATGAGCAGTTCTTC.

This sequence joins TRBV27 and TRBJ2-1; TRBD1 agrees at 7 bases. The length of the CDR3 is 15 residues. Germline lookup yields CDR1 MNHEY and CDR2 SMNVEV (reference sequence). Trimming took 10 bases from V and 5 from J; bases not matched to a gene: 14. Here the CDR3 reads CATRAGTVSNNEQFF. The CDR3 bases are TGTGCCACACGCGCCGGGACAGTGAGCAACAATGAGCAGTTCTTC.

The chain carries TRBV4-1 and TRBJ2-7, with TRBD2 matching over 9 bases. There are 15 residues in the CDR3. Losses at the gene ends were 4 bases for V and 3 bases for J; bases not matched to a gene: 7. The germline V gene has CDR1 MGHRA and CDR2 YSYEKL. CDR3 sequence reads: CASSPRTSGFYEQYF. The CDR3 nucleotides are TGCGCCAGCAGCCCGAGAACTAGCGGGTTCTACGAGCAGTACTTC.